This TCR beta chain was sequenced for a study of shared clonotypes between healthy human individuals. Findings and caveats of the study: Generation probabilities of non-shared clonotypes were lower (relative to those shared by all four donors). With a handful of donors compared, 4% to 5.5% of naive CD4 clonotypes were shared.

Concerning this clone itself: Its antigen is still unknown.

Each cell subset's genomic DNA was divided evenly among several immunoSEQ plates. Method: immunoSEQ multiplex PCR; TCRdb's copy keeps in-frame clones and lacks some. The sample includes 2 million to 2.5 million clones, less than 95% of them seen just once. CD45RO-negative CD8 cells positively selected for CCR7 made up the naive population, which excluded terminally differentiated effector memory CD45RA+ cells. This clonotype was sampled from a man between 18 and 35 years old in good health. Sample: naive CD8+ T cells sorted from blood.

CDR3 protein: CASSYSGASVYNEQFF. DNA for the CDR3: TGTGCCAGCAGTTACTCGGGGGCTAGCGTCTACAATGAGCAGTTCTTC. The rearrangement joins TRBV6-5 to TRBJ2-1; either TRBD1 or TRBD2 may fit D (6 bases each). V lost 0 bases and J lost 3, with 12 bases in between. Germline V gene lookup returns CDR1 MNHEY and CDR2 SVGAGI. The CDR3 consists of 16 residues.